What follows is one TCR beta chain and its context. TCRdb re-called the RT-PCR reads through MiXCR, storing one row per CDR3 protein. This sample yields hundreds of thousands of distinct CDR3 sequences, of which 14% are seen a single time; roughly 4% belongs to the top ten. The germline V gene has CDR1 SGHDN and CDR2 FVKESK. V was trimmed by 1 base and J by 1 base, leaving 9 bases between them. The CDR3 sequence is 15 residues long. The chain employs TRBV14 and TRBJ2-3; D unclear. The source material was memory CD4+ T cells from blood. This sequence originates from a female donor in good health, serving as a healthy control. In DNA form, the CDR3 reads TGTGCCAGCAGCCAAGCCAGGAGTCGCACAGATACGCAGTATTTT. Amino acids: CASSQARSRTDTQYF.